This TCR beta chain stems from a study of cytomegalovirus exposure and HLA in healthy donors. Whole-study findings and limits: The HLA-A and HLA-B alleles of most subjects were reportedly predicted accurately from TCR beta sequences. Later genetic work tied a missense DCLRE1C variant to beta-chain V and J trimming. It was confirmed in vitro that a few of the CMV-associated chains were specific for CMV antigens.

The PCR had 60 Vbeta and 13 Jbeta primers. Method: immunoSEQ multiplex PCR; TCRdb's copy keeps in-frame clones and lacks some. Of approximately 240,000 clones detected, roughly 89% appear once; the ten largest clones hold less than 1.2%. The ends were cut back, 0 bases at V and 5 bases at J, with 19 bases in the middle. CDR1 is SGHTS and CDR2 is YDEGEE in the germline V gene. The CDR3 covers 17 residues. This clone has a single count. As yet, its antigen is unknown. V is TRBV5-8 and J is TRBJ2-3; tentatively, D is TRBD1 (6 bases). This sequence originates from a woman younger than 30 in good health and CMV-seronegative. The specimen was PBMCs. The CDR3 reads CASSLGGSGDKIDTQYF. As DNA, the CDR3 is TGTGCCAGCAGCTTGGGAGGGTCAGGGGATAAAATAGATACGCAGTATTTT. The variable domain in full, completed from reference TRBV5-8 and TRBJ2-3, reads EAGVTQSPTHLIKTRGQQATLRCSPISGHTSVYWYQQALGLGLQFLLWYDEGEERNRGNFPPRFSGRQFPNYSSELNVNALELEDSALYLCASSLGGSGDKIDTQYFGPGTRLTVL.